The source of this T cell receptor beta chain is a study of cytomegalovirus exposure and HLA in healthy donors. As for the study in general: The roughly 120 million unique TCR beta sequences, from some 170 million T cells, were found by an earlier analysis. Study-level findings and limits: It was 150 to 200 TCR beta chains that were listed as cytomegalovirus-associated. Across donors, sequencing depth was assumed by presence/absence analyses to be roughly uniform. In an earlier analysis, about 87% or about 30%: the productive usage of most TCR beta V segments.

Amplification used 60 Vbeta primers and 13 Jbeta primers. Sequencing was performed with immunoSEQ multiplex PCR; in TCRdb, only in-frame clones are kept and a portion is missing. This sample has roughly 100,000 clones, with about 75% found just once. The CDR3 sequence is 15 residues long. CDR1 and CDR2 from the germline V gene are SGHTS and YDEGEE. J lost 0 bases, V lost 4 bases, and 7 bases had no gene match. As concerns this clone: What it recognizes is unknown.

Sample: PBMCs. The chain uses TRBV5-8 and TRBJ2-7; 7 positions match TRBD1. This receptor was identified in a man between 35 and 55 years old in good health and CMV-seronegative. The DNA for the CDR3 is TGTGCCAGCAGCCCATCCGGACAGGTCTCCTACGAGCAGTACTTC. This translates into CASSPSGQVSYEQYF.